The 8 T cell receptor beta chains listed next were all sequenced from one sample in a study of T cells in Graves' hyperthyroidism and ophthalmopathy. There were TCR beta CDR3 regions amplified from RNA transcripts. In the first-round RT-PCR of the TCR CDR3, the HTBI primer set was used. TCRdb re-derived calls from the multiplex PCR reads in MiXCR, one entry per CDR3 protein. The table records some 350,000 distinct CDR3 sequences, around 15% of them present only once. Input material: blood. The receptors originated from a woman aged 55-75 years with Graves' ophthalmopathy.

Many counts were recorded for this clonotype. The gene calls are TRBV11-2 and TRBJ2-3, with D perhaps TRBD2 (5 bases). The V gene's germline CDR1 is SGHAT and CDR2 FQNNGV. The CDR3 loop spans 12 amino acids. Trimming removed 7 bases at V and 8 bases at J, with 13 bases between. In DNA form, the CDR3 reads TGTGCCAGCACCGAGGGCCATGGTACGCAGTATTTT. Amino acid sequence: CASTEGHGTQYF.

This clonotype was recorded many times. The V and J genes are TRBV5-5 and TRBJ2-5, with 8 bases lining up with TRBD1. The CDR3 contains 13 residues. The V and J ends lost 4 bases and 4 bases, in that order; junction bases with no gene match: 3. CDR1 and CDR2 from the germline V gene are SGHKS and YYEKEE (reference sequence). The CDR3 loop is CASSRQGSETQYF. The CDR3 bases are TGTGCCAGCAGCCGACAGGGGTCAGAGACCCAGTACTTC.

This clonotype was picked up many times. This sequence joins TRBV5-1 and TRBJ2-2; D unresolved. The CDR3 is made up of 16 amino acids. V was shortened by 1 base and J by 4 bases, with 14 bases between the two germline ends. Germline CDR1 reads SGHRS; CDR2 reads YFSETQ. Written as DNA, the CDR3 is TGCGCCAGCAGCTTGATCGGCGGAGAAGGCACCGGGGAGCTGTTTTTT. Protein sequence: CASSLIGGEGTGELFF. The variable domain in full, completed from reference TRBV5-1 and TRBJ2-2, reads KAGVTQTPRYLIKTRGQQVTLSCSPISGHRSVSWYQQTPGQGLQFLFEYFSETQRNKGNFPGRFSGRQFSNSRSEMNVSTLELGDSALYLCASSLIGGEGTGELFFGEGSRLTVL.

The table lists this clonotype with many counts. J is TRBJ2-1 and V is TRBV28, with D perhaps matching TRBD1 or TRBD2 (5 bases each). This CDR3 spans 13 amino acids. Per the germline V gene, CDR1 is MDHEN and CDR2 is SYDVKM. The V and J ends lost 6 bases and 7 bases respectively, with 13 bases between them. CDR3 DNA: TGTGCCAGCAGCCAACCATGGGGGAATGAGCAGTTCTTC. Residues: CASSQPWGNEQFF.

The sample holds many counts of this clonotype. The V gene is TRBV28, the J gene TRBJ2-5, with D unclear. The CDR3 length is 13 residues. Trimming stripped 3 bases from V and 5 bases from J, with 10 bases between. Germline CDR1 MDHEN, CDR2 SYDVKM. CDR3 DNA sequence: TGTGCCAGCAGTTTTCCGGGCTCTGAGACCCAGTACTTC. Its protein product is CASSFPGSETQYF.

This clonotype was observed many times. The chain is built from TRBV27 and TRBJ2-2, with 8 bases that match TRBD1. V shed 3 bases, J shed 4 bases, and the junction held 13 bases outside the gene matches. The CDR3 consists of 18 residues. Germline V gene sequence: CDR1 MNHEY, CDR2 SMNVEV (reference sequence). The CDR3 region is CASSFTGGSLIPTGELFF. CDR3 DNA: TGTGCCAGCAGTTTCACAGGGGGTTCCCTTATCCCCACCGGGGAGCTGTTTTTT.

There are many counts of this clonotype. CDR3 residues: CASSPRTLTLPNTGELFF. In nucleotides, the CDR3 is TGCGCCAGCAGCCCTAGAACCCTGACACTTCCGAACACCGGGGAGCTGTTTTTT. V and J are TRBV5-1 and TRBJ2-2; D unclear. This CDR3 region has 18 residues. Germline CDR1 SGHRS, CDR2 YFSETQ. Between the trimmed V and J ends, which lost 4 bases and 0 bases, there was a span of 19 bases.

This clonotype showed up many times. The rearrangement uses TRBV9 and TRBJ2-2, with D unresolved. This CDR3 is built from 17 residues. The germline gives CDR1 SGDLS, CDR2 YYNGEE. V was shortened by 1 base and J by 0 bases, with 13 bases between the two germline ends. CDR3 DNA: TGTGCCAGCAGCGTATCAATCAGCCCTGCGAACACCGGGGAGCTGTTTTTT. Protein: CASSVSISPANTGELFF.